This T cell receptor (beta chain) was sequenced for a study of blood T cell repertoires in COVID-19. Germline V gene sequence: CDR1 DFQATT, CDR2 SNEGSKA (reference sequence). This CDR3 has 14 residues. V lost 3 bases to trimming and J lost 8 bases; unmatched junction nucleotides: 9. Participants spanned ages about 18 to 89 years and resided in about 24 US areas. Assignments of participants to cohorts depended upon their own reported clinical history. The data were produced by immunoSEQ multiplex PCR, yet TCRdb's version contains in-frame clones alone and is incomplete. The sample shows 140,000 or so clones, around 85% of them seen only once.

What was sequenced was PBMCs or T cells enriched from blood (not recorded which). J is TRBJ2-1 and V is TRBV20-1, with 8 positions matching TRBD2. The sequence derives from a man aged 50 to 60 who had recovered from COVID-19. The CDR3 reads CSASGTGGLYEQFF. CDR3 in DNA: TGCAGTGCTAGTGGGACGGGGGGGCTCTATGAGCAGTTCTTC.